This T cell receptor beta chain is from a study of blood T cell repertoires in COVID-19. The overall study: Italy, Spain and the United States were the sources of the convalescent and acute COVID-19 samples.

Participant age was about 18 to 95 years, and participants resided in fewer than 30 US areas. Categorization into cohorts depended on clinical history that participants reported. Germline V gene lookup returns CDR1 SGDLS and CDR2 YYNGEE. The J segment lost 9 bases and the V segment lost 4 bases, leaving 11 bases of the junction unmatched. This CDR3 comprises 15 residues. Original processing methods: Reference gene primer amplification yielded estimated nucleated cell counts. TCRdb keeps only in-frame clones here, not all; method: immunoSEQ multiplex PCR. That table gives V, J and clone size, and the DNA gave D and trimming. The sample includes roughly 170,000 clones, about 78% of them seen just once.

This sequence was found in a woman between 50 and 59 years old who had recovered from COVID-19. The material sequenced was PBMCs or T cells enriched from blood (not recorded which). The rearrangement links TRBV9 to TRBJ2-1, with TRBD2 matching 9 bases. As DNA, the CDR3 is TGTGCCAGCAGCACCCAGGGCGGGAGGGTCAGTGAGCAGTTCTTC. This translates into CASSTQGGRVSEQFF.